Listed below are T cell receptor beta chains from one sample, sequenced in a study of cytomegalovirus exposure and HLA in healthy donors. Sequencing used immunoSEQ multiplex PCR; TCRdb keeps in-frame clones, though not all of them. Recorded here are under 150,000 clones; the top ten clones represent under 3.5%. The sequencing input was PBMCs. The receptor set was obtained from a man aged 35-49 years in good health and CMV-seronegative. CDR3s include the opening cysteine and the closing phenylalanine or tryptophan. The D gene is left open where the match is weak.

J,V,length,D,DNA,CDR3
TRBJ2-7,TRBV5-6,15,TRBD2,TGTGCCAGCAGCTTTGGGACTAGCGGATGGGACGAGCAGTACTTC,CASSFGTSGWDEQYF
TRBJ1-1,TRBV5-6,16,TRBD1,TGTGCCAGCAGCTTGGACAGGGGGAGGGTGAACACTGAAGCTTTCTTT,CASSLDRGRVNTEAFF
TRBJ2-7,TRBV27,14,.,TGTGCCAGCAGCCCTACAGGGTCAACCTACGAGCAGTACTTC,CASSPTGSTYEQYF
TRBJ2-7,TRBV11-2,16,TRBD1,TGTGCCAGCAGCTTAGGTACGAGGCAGGGGGCCTACGAGCAGTACTTC,CASSLGTRQGAYEQYF
TRBJ2-7,TRBV6-5,12,.,TGTGCCAGCAGTTACTCCGACGGGGAGCAGTACTTC,CASSYSDGEQYF
TRBJ1-1,TRBV4-2,14,.,TGTGCCAGCAGTGGGGGGGGCGCGGACACTGAAGCTTTCTTT,CASSGGGADTEAFF
TRBJ2-5,TRBV7-2,15,TRBD2,TGTGCCAGCAGCTTAGGGGGGGGGATTCAAGAGACCCAGTACTTC,CASSLGGGIQETQYF
TRBJ1-3,TRBV4-1,14,.,TGCGCCAGCAGCGGCGGCAGCTCTGGAAACACCATATATTTT,CASSGGSSGNTIYF
TRBJ2-5,TRBV19,15,.,TGTGCCAGTAGTATCTCCCAGACGGGTCAAGAGACCCAGTACTTC,CASSISQTGQETQYF
TRBJ1-1,TRBV7-9,14,.,TGTGCCAGCAGCTTAGAAGCCACGAACACTGAAGCTTTCTTT,CASSLEATNTEAFF
TRBJ1-2,TRBV10-3,16,TRBD1,TGTGCCATCAGGCCGGGACAGGGCCCACTTGGCTATGGCTACACCTTC,CAIRPGQGPLGYGYTF
TRBJ2-5,TRBV5-1,15,TRBD1,TGCGCCAGCAGCCAGGGACAGGGGGCGTGGGAGACCCAGTACTTC,CASSQGQGAWETQYF
TRBJ1-1,TRBV6-1,14,.,TGTGCCAGCAGCCCGGTCCTGATGAACACTGAAGCTTTCTTT,CASSPVLMNTEAFF
TRBJ1-1,TRBV5-4,14,.,TGTGCCAGCAGCTCCTCCGGGAGCTACACTGAAGCTTTCTTT,CASSSSGSYTEAFF
TRBJ1-2,TRBV6-5,14,.,TGTGCCAGCAGTTACTCGGCGGGGACCTATGGCTACACCTTC,CASSYSAGTYGYTF
TRBJ1-2,TRBV5-6,17,.,TGTGCCAGCAGCTTAAGAACAGGTAGGCGCGGAGACTATGGCTACACCTTC,CASSLRTGRRGDYGYTF
TRBJ2-1,TRBV7-8,16,TRBD1,TGTGCCAGCAGCTGGCGCCGGGACAGCCTTAACAATGAGCAGTTCTTC,CASSWRRDSLNNEQFF